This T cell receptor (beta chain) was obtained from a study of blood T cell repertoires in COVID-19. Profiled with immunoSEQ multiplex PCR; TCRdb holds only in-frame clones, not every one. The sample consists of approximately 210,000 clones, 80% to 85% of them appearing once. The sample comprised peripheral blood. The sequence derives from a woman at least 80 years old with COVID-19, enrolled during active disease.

The CDR3 is CAWSLRAGSSTDTQYF. DNA of the CDR3: TGTGCCTGGAGCCTCCGAGCGGGGTCGAGCACAGATACGCAGTATTTT. The rearrangement uses TRBV30 and TRBJ2-3, with TRBD2 matching over 7 bases. V shed 3 bases and J 0 bases; nucleotides not matched to a gene: 9. This CDR3 spans 16 amino acids. CDR1 GTSNPN and CDR2 SVGIG come from the germline V gene (reference sequence). Filled out from reference TRBV30 and TRBJ2-3, the complete variable domain reads SQTIHQWPATLVQPVGSPLSLECTVEGTSNPNLYWYRQAAGRGLQLLFYSVGIGQISSEVPQNLSASRPQDRQFILSSKKLLLSDSGFYLCAWSLRAGSSTDTQYFGPGTRLTVL.